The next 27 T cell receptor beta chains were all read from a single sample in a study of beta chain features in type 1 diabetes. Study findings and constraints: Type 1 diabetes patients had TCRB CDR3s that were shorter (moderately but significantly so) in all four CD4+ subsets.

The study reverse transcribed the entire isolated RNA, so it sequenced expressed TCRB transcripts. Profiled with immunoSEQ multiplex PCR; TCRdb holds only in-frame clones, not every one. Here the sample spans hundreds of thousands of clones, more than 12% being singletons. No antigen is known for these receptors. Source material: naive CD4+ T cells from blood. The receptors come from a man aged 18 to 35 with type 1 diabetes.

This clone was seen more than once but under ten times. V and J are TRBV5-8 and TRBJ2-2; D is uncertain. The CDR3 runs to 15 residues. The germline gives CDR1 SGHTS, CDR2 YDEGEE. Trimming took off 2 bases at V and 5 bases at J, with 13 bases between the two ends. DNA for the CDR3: TGTGCCAGCAGCTTAATAGTGATATCGACCGGGGAGCTGTTTTTT. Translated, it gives CASSLIVISTGELFF.

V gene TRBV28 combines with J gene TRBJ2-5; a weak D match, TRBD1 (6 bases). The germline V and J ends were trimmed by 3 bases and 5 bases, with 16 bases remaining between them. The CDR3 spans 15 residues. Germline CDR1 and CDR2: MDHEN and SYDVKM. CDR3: CASSFRAGVRETQYF. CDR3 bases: TGTGCCAGCAGTTTCAGGGCAGGGGTAAGGGAGACCCAGTACTTC.

CDR3 region: CASSFRDGYGYTF. CDR3 nucleotides: TGTGCCAGCAGCTTCCGGGACGGCTATGGCTACACCTTC. V and J are TRBV7-2 and TRBJ1-2, with D perhaps matching TRBD1 (5 bases). V was trimmed by 3 bases and J by 4 bases, leaving 9 bases between them. CDR1 and CDR2 from the germline V gene are SGHTA and FQGNSA. The CDR3 spans 13 residues.

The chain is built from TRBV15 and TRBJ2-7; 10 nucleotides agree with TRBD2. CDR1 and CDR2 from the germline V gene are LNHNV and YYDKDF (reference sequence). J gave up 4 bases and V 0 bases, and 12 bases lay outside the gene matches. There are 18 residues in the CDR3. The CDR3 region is CATSREPSGGTMGYEQYF. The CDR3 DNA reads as TGTGCCACCAGCAGAGAGCCTAGCGGGGGAACAATGGGGTACGAGCAGTACTTC.

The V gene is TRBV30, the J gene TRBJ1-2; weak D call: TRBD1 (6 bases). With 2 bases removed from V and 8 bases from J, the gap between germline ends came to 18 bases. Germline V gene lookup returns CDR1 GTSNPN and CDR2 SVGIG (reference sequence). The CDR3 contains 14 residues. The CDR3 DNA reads TGTGCCTGGAGTACCACGTTAGGGGGGCGCGGCTACACCTTC. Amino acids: CAWSTTLGGRGYTF.

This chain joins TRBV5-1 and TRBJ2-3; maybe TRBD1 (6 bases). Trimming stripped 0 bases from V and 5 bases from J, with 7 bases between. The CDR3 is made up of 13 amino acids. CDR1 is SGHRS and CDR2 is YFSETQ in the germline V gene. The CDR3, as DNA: TGCGCCAGCAGCTTGGGACAGGAAGATACGCAGTATTTT. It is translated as CASSLGQEDTQYF.

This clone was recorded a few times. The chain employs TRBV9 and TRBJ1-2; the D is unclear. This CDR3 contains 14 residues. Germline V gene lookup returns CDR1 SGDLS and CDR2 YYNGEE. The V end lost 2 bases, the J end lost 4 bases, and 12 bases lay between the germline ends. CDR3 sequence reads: CASSVGVPVYGYTF. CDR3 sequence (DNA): TGTGCCAGCAGCGTCGGGGTTCCTGTCTATGGCTACACCTTC.

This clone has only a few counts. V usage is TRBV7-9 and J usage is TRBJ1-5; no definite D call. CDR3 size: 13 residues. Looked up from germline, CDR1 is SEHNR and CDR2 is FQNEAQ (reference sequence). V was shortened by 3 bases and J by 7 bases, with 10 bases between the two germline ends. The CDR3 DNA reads TGTGCCAGCAGCTTTGAGGGTCGGCAGCCCCAGCATTTT. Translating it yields CASSFEGRQPQHF.

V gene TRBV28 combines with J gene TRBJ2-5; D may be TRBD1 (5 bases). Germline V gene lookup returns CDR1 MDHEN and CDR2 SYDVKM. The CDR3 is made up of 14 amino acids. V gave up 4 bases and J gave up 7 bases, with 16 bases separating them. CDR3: CASSSPTDSGTQYF. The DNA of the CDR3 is TGTGCCAGCAGTTCCCCGACAGACTCGGGGACCCAGTACTTC.

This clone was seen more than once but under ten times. CDR3 sequence: CASSSLDAAGGYNEQFF. The CDR3 DNA reads TGCGCCAGCAGCTCTCTTGACGCAGCGGGAGGGTACAATGAGCAGTTCTTC. V and J are TRBV5-1 and TRBJ2-1; 10 nucleotides agree with TRBD2. After removal of 3 bases from V and 4 bases from J, the junction contained 10 bases not matched to a gene. From germline, CDR1 is SGHRS and CDR2 YFSETQ. The CDR3 loop spans 17 amino acids.

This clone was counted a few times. The CDR3 loop reads CASSLEGHNEQFF. The CDR3 nucleotides read TGCGCCAGCAGCTTGGAGGGGCACAATGAGCAGTTCTTC. The chain links TRBV5-1 to TRBJ2-1; tentative D call: TRBD1 (5 bases). Trimming pared 0 bases from V and 5 bases from J, leaving 6 bases between. Germline values: CDR1 SGHRS, CDR2 YFSETQ. The CDR3 runs to 13 residues.

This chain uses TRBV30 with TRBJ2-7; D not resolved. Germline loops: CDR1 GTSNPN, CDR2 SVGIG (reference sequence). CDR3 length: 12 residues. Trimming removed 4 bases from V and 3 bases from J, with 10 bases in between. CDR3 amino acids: CAWTVGSYEQYF. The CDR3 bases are TGTGCCTGGACTGTCGGCAGCTACGAGCAGTACTTC.

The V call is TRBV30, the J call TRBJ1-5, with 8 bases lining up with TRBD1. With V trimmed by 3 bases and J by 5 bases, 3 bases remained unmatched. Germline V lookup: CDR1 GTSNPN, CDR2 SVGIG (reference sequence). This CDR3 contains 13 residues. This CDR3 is CAWSTGGYQPQHF. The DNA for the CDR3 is TGTGCCTGGAGCACAGGGGGGTATCAGCCCCAGCATTTT.

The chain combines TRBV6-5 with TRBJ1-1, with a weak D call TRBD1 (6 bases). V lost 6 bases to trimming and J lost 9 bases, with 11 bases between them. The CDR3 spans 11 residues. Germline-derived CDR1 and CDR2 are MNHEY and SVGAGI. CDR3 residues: CASSRDTKAFF. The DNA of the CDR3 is TGTGCCAGCAGCCGGGACACCAAAGCTTTCTTT.

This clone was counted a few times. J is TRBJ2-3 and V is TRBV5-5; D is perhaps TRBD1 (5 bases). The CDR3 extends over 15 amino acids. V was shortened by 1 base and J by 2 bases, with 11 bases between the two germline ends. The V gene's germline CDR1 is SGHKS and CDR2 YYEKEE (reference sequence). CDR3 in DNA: TGTGCCAGCAGCTTGCAACAGGTTCACACAGATACGCAGTATTTT. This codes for CASSLQQVHTDTQYF.

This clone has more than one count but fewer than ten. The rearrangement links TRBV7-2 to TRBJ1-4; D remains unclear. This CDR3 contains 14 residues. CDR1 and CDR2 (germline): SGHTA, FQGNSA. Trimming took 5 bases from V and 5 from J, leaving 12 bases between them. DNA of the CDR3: TGTGCCAGCAGCATCCGCAGAGCCAATGAAAAACTGTTTTTT. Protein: CASSIRRANEKLFF.

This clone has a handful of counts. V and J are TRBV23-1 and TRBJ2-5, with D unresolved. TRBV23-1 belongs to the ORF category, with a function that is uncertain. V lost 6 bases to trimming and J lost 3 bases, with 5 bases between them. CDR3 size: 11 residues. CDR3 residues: CASSPKETQYF. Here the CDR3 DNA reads TGCGCCAGCAGCCCTAAAGAGACCCAGTACTTC.

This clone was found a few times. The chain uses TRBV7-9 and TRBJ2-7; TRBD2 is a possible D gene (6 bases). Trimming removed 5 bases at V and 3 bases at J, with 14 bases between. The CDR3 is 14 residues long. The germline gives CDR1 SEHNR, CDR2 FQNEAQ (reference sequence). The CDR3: CASSPTGEFYEQYF. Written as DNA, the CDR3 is TGTGCCAGCAGCCCCACGGGGGAGTTCTACGAGCAGTACTTC.

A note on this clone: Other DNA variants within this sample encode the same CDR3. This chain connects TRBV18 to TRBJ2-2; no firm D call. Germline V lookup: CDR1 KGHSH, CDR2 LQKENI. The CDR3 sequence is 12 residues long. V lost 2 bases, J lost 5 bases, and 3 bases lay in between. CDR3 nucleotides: TGTGCCAGCTCACCAGGAACCGGGGAGCTGTTTTTT. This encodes CASSPGTGELFF.

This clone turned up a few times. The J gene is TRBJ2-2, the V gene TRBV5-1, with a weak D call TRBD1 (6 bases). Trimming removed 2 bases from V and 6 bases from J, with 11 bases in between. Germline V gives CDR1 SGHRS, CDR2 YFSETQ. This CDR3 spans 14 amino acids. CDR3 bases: TGCGCCAGCAGCTTAACGGGACACTCCGGGGAGCTGTTTTTT. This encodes CASSLTGHSGELFF.

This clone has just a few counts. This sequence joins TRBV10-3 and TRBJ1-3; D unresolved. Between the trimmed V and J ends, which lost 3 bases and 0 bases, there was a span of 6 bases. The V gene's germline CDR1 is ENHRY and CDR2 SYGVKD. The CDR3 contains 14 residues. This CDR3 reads CAISDRSSGNTIYF. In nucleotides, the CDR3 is TGTGCCATCAGTGACCGATCCTCTGGAAACACCATATATTTT.

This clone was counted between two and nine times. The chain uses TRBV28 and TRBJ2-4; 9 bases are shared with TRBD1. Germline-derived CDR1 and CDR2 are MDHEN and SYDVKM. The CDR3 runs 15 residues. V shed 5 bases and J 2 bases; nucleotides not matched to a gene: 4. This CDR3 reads CASSKQGAPKNIQYF. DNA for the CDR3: TGTGCCAGCAGTAAACAGGGGGCACCCAAAAACATTCAGTACTTC.

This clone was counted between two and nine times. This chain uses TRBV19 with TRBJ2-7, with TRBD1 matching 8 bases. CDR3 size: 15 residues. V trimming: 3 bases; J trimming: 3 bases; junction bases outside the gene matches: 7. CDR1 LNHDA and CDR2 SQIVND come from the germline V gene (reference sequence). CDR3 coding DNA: TGTGCCAGTAGTATCGACGGGACAGGAGACTACGAGCAGTACTTC. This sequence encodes CASSIDGTGDYEQYF.

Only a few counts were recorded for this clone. The CDR3 spells CASSPPGLGTGELFF. The CDR3 nucleotides read TGTGCCAGCAGTCCCCCGGGACTAGGTACCGGGGAGCTGTTTTTT. The gene calls are TRBV6-5 and TRBJ2-2; 8 nucleotides match TRBD2. The V gene end was trimmed by 5 bases and the J gene end by 5 bases; junction bases not matched to a gene: 7. CDR3 length: 15 amino acids. Germline CDR1 is MNHEY and CDR2 is SVGAGI.

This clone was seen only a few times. The CDR3 sequence: CASSSREGTEAFF. CDR3 DNA: TGCGCCAGCAGTTCCAGGGAGGGCACTGAAGCTTTCTTT. The rearrangement links TRBV4-1 to TRBJ1-1, with D maybe TRBD1 (5 bases). The CDR3 is 13 amino acids. The V end was cut by 6 bases, the J end by 4 bases, with 12 bases between. Germline CDR1 is MGHRA and CDR2 is YSYEKL.

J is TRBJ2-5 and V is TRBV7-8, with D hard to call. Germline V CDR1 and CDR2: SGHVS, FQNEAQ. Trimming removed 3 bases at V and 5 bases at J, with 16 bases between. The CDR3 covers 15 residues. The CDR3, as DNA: TGTGCCAGCAGCTTCCGGGTCGCCCAGAGGGAGACCCAGTACTTC. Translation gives CASSFRVAQRETQYF.

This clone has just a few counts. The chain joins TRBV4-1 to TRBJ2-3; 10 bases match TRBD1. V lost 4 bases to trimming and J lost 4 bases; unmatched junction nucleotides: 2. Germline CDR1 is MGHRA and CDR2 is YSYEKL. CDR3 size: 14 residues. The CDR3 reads CASSRDRGADTQYF. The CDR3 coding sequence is TGCGCCAGCAGCCGGGACAGGGGTGCAGATACGCAGTATTTT.